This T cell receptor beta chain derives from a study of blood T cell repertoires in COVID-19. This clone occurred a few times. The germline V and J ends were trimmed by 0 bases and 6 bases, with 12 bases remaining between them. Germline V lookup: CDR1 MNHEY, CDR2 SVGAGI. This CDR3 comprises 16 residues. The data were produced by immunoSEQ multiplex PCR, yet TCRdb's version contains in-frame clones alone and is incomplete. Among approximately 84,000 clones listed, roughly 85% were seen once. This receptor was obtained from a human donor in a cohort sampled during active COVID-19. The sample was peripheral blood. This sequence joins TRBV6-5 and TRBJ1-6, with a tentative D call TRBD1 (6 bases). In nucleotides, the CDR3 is TGTGCCAGCAGTTACTCAGGGGGTGCGGGTAATTCACCCCTCCACTTT. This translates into CASSYSGGAGNSPLHF.